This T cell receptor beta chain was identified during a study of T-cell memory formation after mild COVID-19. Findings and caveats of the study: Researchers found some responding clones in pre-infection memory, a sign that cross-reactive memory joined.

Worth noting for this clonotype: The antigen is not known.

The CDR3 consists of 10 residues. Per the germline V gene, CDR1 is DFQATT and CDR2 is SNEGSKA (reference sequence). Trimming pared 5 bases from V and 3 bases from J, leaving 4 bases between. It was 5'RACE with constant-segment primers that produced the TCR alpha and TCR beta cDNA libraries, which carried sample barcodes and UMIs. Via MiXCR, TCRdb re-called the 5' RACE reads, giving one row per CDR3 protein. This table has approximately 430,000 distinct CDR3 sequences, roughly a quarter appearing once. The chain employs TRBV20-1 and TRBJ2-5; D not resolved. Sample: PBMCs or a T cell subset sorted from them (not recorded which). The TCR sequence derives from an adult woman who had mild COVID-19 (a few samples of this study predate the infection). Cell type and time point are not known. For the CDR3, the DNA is TGCAGTGCTTTTGAAGAGACCCAGTACTTC. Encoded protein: CSAFEETQYF.